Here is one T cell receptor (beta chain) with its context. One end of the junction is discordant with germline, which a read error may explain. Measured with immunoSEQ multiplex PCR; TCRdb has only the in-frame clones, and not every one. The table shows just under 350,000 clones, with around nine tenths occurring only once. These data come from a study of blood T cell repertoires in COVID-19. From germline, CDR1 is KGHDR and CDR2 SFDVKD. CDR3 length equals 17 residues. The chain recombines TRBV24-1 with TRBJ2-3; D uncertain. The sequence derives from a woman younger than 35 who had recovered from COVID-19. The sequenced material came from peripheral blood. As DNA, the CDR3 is TGTGCCACCAGTGCTTTGTGTGGCGGCACCCTCCCAGATACGCAGTATTTT. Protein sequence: CATSALCGGTLPDTQYF.